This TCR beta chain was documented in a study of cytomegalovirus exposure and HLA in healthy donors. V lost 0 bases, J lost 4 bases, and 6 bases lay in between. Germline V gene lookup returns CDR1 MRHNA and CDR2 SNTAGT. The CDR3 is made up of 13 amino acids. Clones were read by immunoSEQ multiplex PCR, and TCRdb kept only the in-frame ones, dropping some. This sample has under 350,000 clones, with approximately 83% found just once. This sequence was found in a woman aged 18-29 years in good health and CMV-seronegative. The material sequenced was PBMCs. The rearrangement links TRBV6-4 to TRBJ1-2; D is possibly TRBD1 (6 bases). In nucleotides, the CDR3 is TGTGCCAGCAGTGACTCAGGGGGCTATGGCTACACCTTC. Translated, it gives CASSDSGGYGYTF.